This T cell receptor beta chain was recorded in a study of CD8 T cells in ankylosing spondylitis. Notes on the study in general: Disease-linked clones reportedly showed significant enrichment in matched ankylosing spondylitis synovial fluid. In ankylosing spondylitis blood, a motif of several highly homologous TCR beta variants appeared characteristic. Several of the motif variants were reported before in synovial fluid and blood from reactive arthritis.

After removal of 5 bases from V and 7 bases from J, the junction contained 5 bases not matched to a gene. The CDR3 consists of 13 residues. The V gene's germline CDR1 is SEHNR and CDR2 FQNEAQ (reference sequence). Quantitative 5'-RACE with molecular barcodes generated TCR beta libraries. From the 5' RACE reads, TCRdb called clonotypes with MiXCR, one entry per CDR3 protein. The sample has about 340,000 distinct CDR3 sequences, roughly 8% seen once; the top ten hold 13% to 15%. On this clonotype: Its antigen is not known.

Sequencing was performed on blood, either unsorted or a sorted T cell fraction (not recorded which). The chain joins TRBV7-9 to TRBJ2-1; TRBD2 matches 7 bases. The receptor's source is a male donor with ankylosing spondylitis. The chain's CDR3 is CASSRTGGNEQFF. The CDR3, as DNA: TGTGCCAGCAGCCGGACCGGGGGGAATGAGCAGTTCTTC.